One sample yielded the 15 T cell receptor beta chains listed below, sequenced in a study of shared T cell receptors in the human thymus. TCRdb's table, derived via immunoSEQ multiplex PCR, lists solely in-frame clones and lacks some. The sample shows 550,000 to 800,000 clones, approximately 83% of them seen only once. The same specimen was also included in a second study, on human thymus T cells.

Sequences were obtained from thymocytes. Every receptor here comes from a girl in the first two years of life with a congenital heart defect.

This rearrangement joins TRBV2 to TRBJ1-1; D is unclear. The CDR3 covers 13 residues. V gave up 11 bases and J gave up 1 base, with 14 bases separating them. Germline CDR1 reads SNHLY; CDR2 reads FYNNEI. CDR3 amino acids: CALVLQENTEAFF. DNA for the CDR3: TGTGCCTTGGTCCTGCAGGAGAACACTGAAGCTTTCTTT.

The chain uses TRBV7-2 and TRBJ2-5; 7 bases fit TRBD2. With V trimmed by 1 base and J by 1 base, 6 bases remained unmatched. Germline V gives CDR1 SGHTA, CDR2 FQGNSA. The CDR3 sequence is 16 residues long. CDR3 protein: CASSLVWGLCQETQYF. CDR3 DNA sequence: TGTGCCAGCAGCTTAGTGTGGGGACTATGCCAAGAGACCCAGTACTTC.

The J gene is TRBJ1-2, the V gene TRBV11-2, with D possibly matching TRBD1 (5 bases). CDR1 and CDR2 from the germline V gene are SGHAT and FQNNGV. The CDR3 sequence is 18 residues long. V lost 2 bases and J lost 6, with 25 bases in between. The CDR3 reads CASSLWPLGTAGRNGYTF. The CDR3 DNA follows: TGTGCCAGCAGCTTATGGCCGCTGGGGACCGCAGGGAGGAATGGCTACACCTTC.

V and J are TRBV4-1 and TRBJ1-4; TRBD1 matches 9 bases. In germline, CDR1 is MGHRA, CDR2 YSYEKL. V lost 3 bases to trimming and J lost 5 bases; unmatched junction nucleotides: 4. CDR3 length: 15 amino acids. CDR3 in amino acids: CASSQTGGGNEKLFF. The CDR3 bases are TGCGCCAGCAGCCAGACAGGGGGGGGAAATGAAAAACTGTTTTTT.

This clone was found once. The V call is TRBV6-6, the J call TRBJ1-2; possible D gene TRBD1, 5 bases. Per the germline V gene, CDR1 is MNHNY and CDR2 is SVGAGI (reference sequence). V lost 7 bases to trimming and J lost 3 bases, with 15 bases between them. The CDR3 runs to 14 residues. This CDR3 reads CASIPSGAHYGYTF. In DNA form, the CDR3 reads TGTGCCAGCATTCCCTCTGGGGCCCACTATGGCTACACCTTC.

This clone was seen more than once but under ten times. This sequence joins TRBV28 and TRBJ2-7, with 11 bases that match TRBD1. The J segment lost 4 bases and the V segment lost 6 bases, leaving 8 bases of the junction unmatched. The CDR3 is 15 residues long. Germline CDR1 is MDHEN and CDR2 is SYDVKM. The CDR3 protein is CASRPPRDRGYEQYF. The CDR3 coding sequence is TGTGCCAGCAGGCCCCCCAGGGACAGGGGGTACGAGCAGTACTTC. The complete variable domain, with remaining parts taken from reference TRBV28 and TRBJ2-7, reads DVKVTQSSRYLVKRTGEKVFLECVQDMDHENMFWYRQDPGLGLRLIYFSYDVKMKEKGDIPEGYSVSREKKERFSLILESASTNQTSMYLCASRPPRDRGYEQYFGPGTRLTVT.

V gene TRBV9 combines with J gene TRBJ1-2, with D possibly being TRBD1 (6 bases). Trimming pared 0 bases from V and 6 bases from J, leaving 15 bases between. The CDR3 runs 15 residues. CDR1 is SGDLS and CDR2 is YYNGEE in the germline V gene. The chain's CDR3 is CASSVAGRGEDGYTF. In DNA, the CDR3 is TGTGCCAGCAGCGTAGCGGGGAGGGGGGAAGATGGCTACACCTTC.

This sequence joins TRBV5-4 and TRBJ2-7; 9 positions agree with TRBD2. Trimming at V came to 1 base and at J to 0 bases, leaving 8 bases not matched to a gene. The CDR3 length is 17 residues. Germline CDR1 SGHNT, CDR2 YYREEE (reference sequence). CDR3 loop: CASSLSLAGYSSYEQYF. The CDR3 DNA follows: TGTGCCAGCAGCTTGTCCCTAGCGGGGTATAGCTCCTACGAGCAGTACTTC.

As DNA, the CDR3 is TGTGCCAGCAGCTTCCGGGGAGAACGGACGAACTCAGAAGCTTTCTTT. Translation gives CASSFRGERTNSEAFF. The V call is TRBV5-5, the J call TRBJ1-1; D remains ambiguous. This CDR3 has 16 amino acids. Trimming cost V 2 bases and J 8 bases, with 22 bases left between them. Germline V gene lookup returns CDR1 SGHKS and CDR2 YYEKEE (reference sequence).

The chain carries TRBV14 and TRBJ1-2; no reliable D call. The V gene's germline CDR1 is SGHDN and CDR2 FVKESK. V was clipped by 1 base and J by 8 bases, with 14 bases between them. This CDR3 is built from 14 residues. Here the CDR3 reads CASSQAFGGRGYTF. CDR3 DNA: TGTGCCAGCAGCCAAGCGTTCGGAGGCCGGGGCTACACCTTC.

The chain carries TRBV5-8 and TRBJ2-7, with 7 positions matching TRBD1. This CDR3 has 15 amino acids. From germline, CDR1 is SGHTS and CDR2 YDEGEE. Trimming took 0 bases from V and 0 from J; bases not matched to a gene: 3. The DNA of the CDR3 is TGTGCCAGCAGCTTGGTTGGGACAGACTCCTACGAGCAGTACTTC. Its protein is CASSLVGTDSYEQYF.

V is TRBV27 and J is TRBJ2-1; TRBD1 aligns across 7 bases. This CDR3 is built from 13 residues. Germline V gene lookup returns CDR1 MNHEY and CDR2 SMNVEV (reference sequence). The trim removed 4 bases at V and 15 bases at J, leaving 12 bases unmatched. The CDR3 reads CASSSRQGGGAFF. CDR3 DNA sequence: TGTGCCAGCAGTTCCAGACAGGGCGGTGGTGCGTTCTTC.

This chain connects TRBV5-1 to TRBJ2-6; 16 bases agree with TRBD2. The CDR3 is 24 amino acids. The germline V gene encodes CDR1 SGHRS and CDR2 YFSETQ. V trimming: 2 bases; J trimming: 0 bases; junction bases outside the gene matches: 17. The CDR3 region is CASSFRPPGLAGGLISSGANVLTF. The CDR3 region has the DNA TGCGCCAGCAGCTTTAGACCACCGGGACTAGCGGGGGGGCTAATCTCCTCTGGGGCCAACGTCCTGACTTTC. Supplemented by reference TRBV5-1 and TRBJ2-6, the full variable domain reads KAGVTQTPRYLIKTRGQQVTLSCSPISGHRSVSWYQQTPGQGLQFLFEYFSETQRNKGNFPGRFSGRQFSNSRSEMNVSTLELGDSALYLCASSFRPPGLAGGLISSGANVLTFGAGSRLTVL.

The gene calls are TRBV4-1 and TRBJ2-3, with 10 bases aligning to TRBD1. The CDR3 totals 14 residues. CDR1 and CDR2 (germline): MGHRA, YSYEKL. The J segment lost 11 bases and the V segment lost 2 bases, leaving 7 bases of the junction unmatched. Here the CDR3 reads CASSQKDRGSRQYF. The CDR3 region has the DNA TGCGCCAGCAGCCAAAAGGACAGGGGGAGTCGGCAGTATTTT.

This chain joins TRBV28 and TRBJ2-5; 7 bases are shared with TRBD2. J lost 7 bases, V lost 4 bases, and 6 bases had no gene match. The CDR3 spans 13 residues. Germline V lookup: CDR1 MDHEN, CDR2 SYDVKM. This chain's CDR3 is CASSSGGEATQYF. The CDR3 bases are TGTGCCAGCAGTTCTGGGGGGGAGGCGACCCAGTACTTC.